These 13 T cell receptor beta chains share one sample of origin, sequenced in a study of blood T cell repertoires in COVID-19. Sequenced by immunoSEQ multiplex PCR; TCRdb stores in-frame clones only, minus some. The sample contains around 53,000 clones, roughly nine tenths of which appear only once. Sequencing was carried out using peripheral blood. The receptors derive from a human donor in a cohort sampled during active COVID-19.

This chain joins TRBV5-1 and TRBJ2-7; 9 positions match TRBD2. Germline V gene lookup returns CDR1 SGHRS and CDR2 YFSETQ. The V gene end was trimmed by 4 bases and the J gene end by 4 bases; junction bases not matched to a gene: 6. This CDR3 comprises 14 residues. CDR3 coding DNA: TGCGCCAGCAGCCCAGAGCGGGAGGTTTACGAGCAGTACTTC. Translated: CASSPEREVYEQYF. Combining the CDR3 with reference TRBV5-1 and TRBJ2-7 gives the whole variable domain KAGVTQTPRYLIKTRGQQVTLSCSPISGHRSVSWYQQTPGQGLQFLFEYFSETQRNKGNFPGRFSGRQFSNSRSEMNVSTLELGDSALYLCASSPEREVYEQYFGPGTRLTVT.

The chain joins TRBV11-2 to TRBJ1-2; D gene uncertain. Looked up from germline, CDR1 is SGHAT and CDR2 is FQNNGV. V lost 1 base to trimming and J lost 8 bases, with 17 bases between them. The CDR3 loop spans 15 amino acids. CDR3 amino acids: CASSLGSADTEGYTF. CDR3 sequence (DNA): TGTGCCAGCAGCTTAGGTTCGGCCGACACTGAGGGCTACACCTTC.

The chain has TRBV29-1 and TRBJ1-2, with 10 bases that match TRBD1. With V trimmed by 5 bases and J by 4 bases, 4 bases remained unmatched. Germline V CDR1 and CDR2: SQVTM, ANQGSEA. The CDR3 is 13 amino acids. CDR3 DNA sequence: TGCAGCGTTCGGGACAGGGGTATCTATGGCTACACCTTC. Translation: CSVRDRGIYGYTF.

This chain uses TRBV7-9 with TRBJ1-3; no definite D call. The V and J ends lost 4 bases and 2 bases respectively, with 12 bases between them. Germline V gene lookup returns CDR1 SEHNR and CDR2 FQNEAQ (reference sequence). The CDR3 runs 15 residues. Here the CDR3 reads CASSSRQAAGNTIYF. CDR3 nucleotides: TGTGCCAGCAGCTCCCGGCAGGCCGCTGGAAACACCATATATTTT. The full variable domain, with the rest looked up from reference TRBV7-9 and TRBJ1-3, is DTGVSQNPRHKITKRGQNVTFRCDPISEHNRLYWYRQTLGQGPEFLTYFQNEAQLEKSRLLSDRFSAERPKGSFSTLEIQRTEQGDSAMYLCASSSRQAAGNTIYFGEGSWLTVV.

The rearrangement joins TRBV11-2 to TRBJ2-3, with a tentative D call TRBD2 (6 bases). CDR1 and CDR2 (germline): SGHAT, FQNNGV. Trimming shortened V by 0 bases and J by 5 bases, and 21 bases separated the two germline ends. This CDR3 region has 18 residues. CDR3 residues: CASSLDPRRGLWEDTQYF. DNA of the CDR3: TGTGCCAGCAGCTTAGACCCCAGGCGGGGCCTCTGGGAAGATACGCAGTATTTT. Using reference TRBV11-2 and TRBJ2-3 for the parts outside the CDR3, the full variable domain is EAGVAQSPRYKIIEKRQSVAFWCNPISGHATLYWYQQILGQGPKLLIQFQNNGVVDDSQLPKDRFSAERLKGVDSTLKIQPAKLEDSAVYLCASSLDPRRGLWEDTQYFGPGTRLTVL.

V and J are TRBV18 and TRBJ1-4; TRBD1 matches 7 bases. Per germline, CDR1 KGHSH and CDR2 LQKENI. V lost 6 bases to trimming and J lost 7 bases; unmatched junction nucleotides: 11. This CDR3 region has 15 residues. CDR3 coding DNA: TGTGCCAGCTCGGAAACAGGGGTCATCGGTGAAAAACTGTTTTTT. Translating gives CASSETGVIGEKLFF.

The chain has TRBV15 and TRBJ2-1, with D perhaps TRBD2 (6 bases). V lost 4 bases, J lost 3 bases, and 10 bases lay in between. CDR1 is LNHNV, CDR2 YYDKDF, per germline (reference sequence). The CDR3 has 14 residues. In DNA form, the CDR3 reads TGTGCCACCAGCACCGGGACTCTCTACAATGAGCAGTTCTTC. Its translation: CATSTGTLYNEQFF.

The rearrangement links TRBV30 to TRBJ1-3, with no clear D. Germline V CDR1 and CDR2: GTSNPN, SVGIG (reference sequence). The CDR3 spans 14 residues. V lost 0 bases to trimming and J lost 4 bases, with 10 bases between them. CDR3: CAWSVQSIGNTIYF. CDR3 in DNA: TGTGCCTGGAGTGTACAGAGCATCGGAAACACCATATATTTT.

The chain uses TRBV2 and TRBJ2-4; TRBD2 might be the D (6 bases). The CDR3 spans 13 residues. Germline V gene data show CDR1 as SNHLY and CDR2 as FYNNEI. V was shortened by 7 bases and J by 6 bases, with 13 bases between the two germline ends. CDR3 loop: CASMGLARNIQYF. DNA for the CDR3: TGTGCCAGCATGGGGCTAGCGAGAAACATTCAGTACTTC. The variable domain in full, with the rest retrieved from reference TRBV2 and TRBJ2-4, is EPEVTQTPSHQVTQMGQEVILRCVPISNHLYFYWYRQILGQKVEFLVSFYNNEISEKSEIFDDQFSVERPDGSNFTLKIRSTKLEDSAMYFCASMGLARNIQYFGAGTRLSVL.

The rearrangement uses TRBV13 and TRBJ1-1, with D hard to call. V lost 3 bases, J lost 3 bases, and 17 bases lay in between. Per germline, CDR1 PRHDT and CDR2 FYEKMQ (reference sequence). The length of the CDR3 is 16 residues. The DNA of the CDR3 is TGTGCCAGCAGCTTCCTTGGTCCCGGGGAGCACACTGAAGCTTTCTTT. Encoded protein: CASSFLGPGEHTEAFF. Full variable domain (outside the CDR3, taken from reference TRBV13 and TRBJ1-1): AAGVIQSPRHLIKEKRETATLKCYPIPRHDTVYWYQQGPGQDPQFLISFYEKMQSDKGSIPDRFSAQQFSDYHSELNMSSLELGDSALYFCASSFLGPGEHTEAFFGQGTRLTVV.

The chain employs TRBV6-5 and TRBJ2-5; 12 bases map to TRBD2. The germline CDR1 and CDR2 sequences are MNHEY and SVGAGI. This CDR3 spans 14 amino acids. V was pared by 4 bases and J by 5 bases, with 2 bases of the junction left unmatched. In DNA form, the CDR3 reads TGTGCCAGCAGTTCTAGCGGGGGGGAGGAGACCCAGTACTTC. Protein product: CASSSSGGEETQYF.

This clone showed up just once. The chain employs TRBV6-5 and TRBJ2-3, with 12 bases lining up with TRBD2. This CDR3 is 14 amino acids long. Germline values: CDR1 MNHEY, CDR2 SVGAGI. The trim removed 6 bases at V and 6 bases at J, leaving 4 bases unmatched. The DNA of the CDR3 is TGTGCCAGCAGCCTAGCGGGAGGGGCCGATACGCAGTATTTT. It is translated as CASSLAGGADTQYF.

The chain combines TRBV6-4 with TRBJ2-7; maybe TRBD1 (5 bases). Germline V lookup: CDR1 MRHNA, CDR2 SNTAGT. V lost 4 bases and J lost 5, with 12 bases in between. CDR3 length: 13 residues. The CDR3 here is CASSAGNRDEQYF. DNA for the CDR3: TGTGCCAGCAGTGCAGGGAATAGGGACGAGCAGTACTTC.